This TCR beta chain was profiled in a study of graft-versus-host responses after intestinal transplantation. Study as a whole: In this cohort, recipients had multivisceral, liver-intestinal, or isolated intestinal transplants. Every recipient had anti-thymocyte globulin induction and about three years of tacrolimus plus steroids.

Of note for this clone: Its antigen is still unknown.

Generated by immunoSEQ multiplex PCR, the TCRdb table keeps only in-frame clones and is missing some. The table lists 80,000 to 100,000 clones, 90% to 95% of them singletons. Unmatched junction bases numbered 21, after V lost 5 bases and J lost 9 bases. CDR1 and CDR2 (germline): LNHDA, SQIVND (reference sequence). The CDR3 has 17 amino acids. Overall study findings and caveats: When patients had graft-donor T cell macrochimerism, their allografts held high graft-versus-host to host-versus-graft clonal ratios.

This receptor was taken from a human donor who was the organ donor for an intestinal transplant. The sample consisted of unstimulated CD4+ T cells sorted from spleen or lymph node cells, taken before transplant. This chain joins TRBV19 and TRBJ2-5; TRBD2 aligns across 7 bases. The CDR3 DNA sequence: TGTGCCAGTAGTCCGTTGGTCTTGGCGGGGGTGTTGGGGGCCCAGTACTTC. Translation gives CASSPLVLAGVLGAQYF.